This T cell receptor beta chain was recorded in a study of T cell responses to AZD1222 COVID-19 vaccine. Only one count was recorded for this clone. CDR1 is MNHEY, CDR2 SVGAGI, per germline. With V trimmed by 2 bases and J by 4 bases, 7 bases remained unmatched. This CDR3 is built from 15 residues. This table comes from immunoSEQ multiplex PCR, and its TCRdb copy is limited to in-frame clones, with some not included. The table includes about 89,000 clones, 89% detected once. Recipients boosted at about 4 weeks or about 12 weeks are pooled. This chain joins TRBV6-5 and TRBJ2-7; 8 nucleotides align to TRBD1. The sequence came from an adult who received the AZD1222 COVID-19 vaccine. The sequences come from peripheral blood, collected 28 days after the second AZD1222 dose. The CDR3 DNA reads TGTGCCAGCAGTTACCTACCGGGACAGGAGTACGAGCAGTACTTC. It specifies CASSYLPGQEYEQYF.